The present entry profiles one T cell receptor beta chain with its context. Sequencing used immunoSEQ multiplex PCR; TCRdb keeps in-frame clones, though not all of them. The repertoire includes around 7,000 clones, around 80% of them detected once, and roughly 17% sits in the top ten. These data come from a study of preoperative IRX-2 immunotherapy in early breast cancer. Germline V gives CDR1 MNHGY, CDR2 SAAAGT. Trimming removed 1 base from V and 2 bases from J; junction bases left unmatched: 2. This CDR3 is 15 amino acids long. Sample treatment: preoperative locoregional IRX-2 cytokine immunotherapy.

This sample comprised tumor tissue, obtained after IRX-2 immunotherapy. The receptor was isolated from a human donor with breast cancer. V is TRBV6-8 and J is TRBJ1-3; 7 bases map to TRBD1. The CDR3 bases are TGTGCCAGCAGTTACTTCCAGGGGGCTGGAAACACCATATATTTT. It is translated as CASSYFQGAGNTIYF.